A single T cell receptor (beta chain) is shown here with its context. The germline gives CDR1 SGDLS, CDR2 YYNGEE. The length of the CDR3 is 15 residues. The trim removed 0 bases at V and 3 bases at J, leaving 4 bases unmatched. The source of the sample is a study of control samples from healthy donors and cancer patients. The method was immunoSEQ multiplex PCR; TCRdb's version includes in-frame clones alone and lacks a portion of them. The table lists over 150,000 clones, nearly 90% of them singletons. The TCR was taken from a woman aged 45-65 years in good health. Sequenced: blood. The J gene is TRBJ2-5, the V gene TRBV9; 8 bases agree with TRBD1. CDR3 residues: CASSVAPTGEETQYF. DNA for the CDR3: TGTGCCAGCAGCGTAGCTCCGACAGGGGAAGAGACCCAGTACTTC.